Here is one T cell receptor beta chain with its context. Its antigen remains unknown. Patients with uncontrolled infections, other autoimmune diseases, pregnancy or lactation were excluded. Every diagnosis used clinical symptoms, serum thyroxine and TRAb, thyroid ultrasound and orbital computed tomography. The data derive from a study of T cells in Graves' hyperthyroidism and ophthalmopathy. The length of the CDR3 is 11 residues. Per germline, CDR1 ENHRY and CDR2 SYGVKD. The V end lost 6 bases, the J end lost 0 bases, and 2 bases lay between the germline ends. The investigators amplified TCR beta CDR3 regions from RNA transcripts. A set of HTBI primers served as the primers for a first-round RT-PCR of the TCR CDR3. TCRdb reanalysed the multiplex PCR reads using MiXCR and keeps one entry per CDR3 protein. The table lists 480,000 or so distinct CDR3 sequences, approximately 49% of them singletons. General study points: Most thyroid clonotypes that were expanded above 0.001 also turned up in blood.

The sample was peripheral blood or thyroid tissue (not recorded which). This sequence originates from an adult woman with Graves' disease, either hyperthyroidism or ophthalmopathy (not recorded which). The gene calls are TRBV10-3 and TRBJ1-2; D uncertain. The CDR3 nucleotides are TGTGCCATCAGGACTAACTATGGCTACACCTTC. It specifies CAIRTNYGYTF.